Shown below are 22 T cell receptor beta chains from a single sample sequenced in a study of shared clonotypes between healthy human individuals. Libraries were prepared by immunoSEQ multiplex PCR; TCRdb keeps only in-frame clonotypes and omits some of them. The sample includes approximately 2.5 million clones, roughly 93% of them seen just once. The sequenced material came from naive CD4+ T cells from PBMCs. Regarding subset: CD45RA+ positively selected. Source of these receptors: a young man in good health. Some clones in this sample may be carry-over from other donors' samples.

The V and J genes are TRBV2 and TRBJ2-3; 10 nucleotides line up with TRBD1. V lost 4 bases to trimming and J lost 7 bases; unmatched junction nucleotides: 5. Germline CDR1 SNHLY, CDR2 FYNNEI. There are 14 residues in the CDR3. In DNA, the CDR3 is TGTGCCAGCAGTGGACAGGGGGCCCTATATACGCAGTATTTT. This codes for CASSGQGALYTQYF.

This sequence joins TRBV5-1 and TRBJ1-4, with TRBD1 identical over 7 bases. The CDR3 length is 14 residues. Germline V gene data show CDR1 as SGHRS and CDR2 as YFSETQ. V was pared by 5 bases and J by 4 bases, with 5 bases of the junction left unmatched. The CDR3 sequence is CASRRQGVNEKLFF. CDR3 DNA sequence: TGCGCCAGCAGGCGACAGGGAGTTAATGAAAAACTGTTTTTT.

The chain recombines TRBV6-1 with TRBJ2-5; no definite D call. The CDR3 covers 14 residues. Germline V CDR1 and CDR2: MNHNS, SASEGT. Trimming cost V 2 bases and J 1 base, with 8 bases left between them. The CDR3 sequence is CASSERLPQETQYF. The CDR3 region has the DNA TGTGCCAGCAGTGAACGCCTGCCCCAAGAGACCCAGTACTTC.

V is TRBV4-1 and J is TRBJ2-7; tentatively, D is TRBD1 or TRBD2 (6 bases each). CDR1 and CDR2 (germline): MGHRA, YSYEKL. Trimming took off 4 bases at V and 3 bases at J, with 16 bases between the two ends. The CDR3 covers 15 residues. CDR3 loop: CASSRAGHLVYEQYF. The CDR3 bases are TGCGCCAGCAGCCGCGCGGGACACCTCGTCTACGAGCAGTACTTC.

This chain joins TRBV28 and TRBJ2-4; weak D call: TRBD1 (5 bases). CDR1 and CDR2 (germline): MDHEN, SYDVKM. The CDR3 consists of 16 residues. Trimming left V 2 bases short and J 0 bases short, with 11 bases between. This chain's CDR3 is CASSLQGAAAKNIQYF. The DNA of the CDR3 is TGTGCCAGCAGTTTACAGGGCGCGGCAGCCAAAAACATTCAGTACTTC.

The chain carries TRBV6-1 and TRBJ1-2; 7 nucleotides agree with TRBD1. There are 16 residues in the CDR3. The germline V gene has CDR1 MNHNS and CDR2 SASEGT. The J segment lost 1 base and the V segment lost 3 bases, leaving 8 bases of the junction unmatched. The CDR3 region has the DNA TGTGCCAGCAGTGACCTGCGGGACAGCATTAACTATGGCTACACCTTC. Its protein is CASSDLRDSINYGYTF.

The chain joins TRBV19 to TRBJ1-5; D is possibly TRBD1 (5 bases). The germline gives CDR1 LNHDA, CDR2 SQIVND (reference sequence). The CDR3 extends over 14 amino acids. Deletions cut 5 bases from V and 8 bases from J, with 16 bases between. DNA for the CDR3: TGTGCCAGTAGTCTCCAGGGACGCCGGGAGCCCCAGCATTTT. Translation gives CASSLQGRREPQHF.

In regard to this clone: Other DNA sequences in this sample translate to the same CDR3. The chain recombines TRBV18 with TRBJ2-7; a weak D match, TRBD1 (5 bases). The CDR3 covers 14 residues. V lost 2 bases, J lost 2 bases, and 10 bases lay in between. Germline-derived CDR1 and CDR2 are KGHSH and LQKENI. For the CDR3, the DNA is TGTGCCAGCTCACCAGGCGGCAGGGCCTACGAGCAGTACTTC. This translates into CASSPGGRAYEQYF.

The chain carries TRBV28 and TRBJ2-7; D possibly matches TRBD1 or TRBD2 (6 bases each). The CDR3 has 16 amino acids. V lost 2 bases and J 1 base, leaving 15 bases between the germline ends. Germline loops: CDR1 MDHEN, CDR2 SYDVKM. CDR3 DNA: TGTGCCAGCAGTTTAGTCACGGGGGCAGGGTCCTACGAGCAGTACTTC. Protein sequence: CASSLVTGAGSYEQYF.

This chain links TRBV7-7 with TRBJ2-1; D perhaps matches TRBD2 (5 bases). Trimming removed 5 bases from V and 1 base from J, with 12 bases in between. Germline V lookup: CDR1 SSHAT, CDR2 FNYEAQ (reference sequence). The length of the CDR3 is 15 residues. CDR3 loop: CASSHLGSSYNEQFF. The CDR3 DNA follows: TGTGCCAGCAGCCACCTGGGGAGTTCCTACAATGAGCAGTTCTTC. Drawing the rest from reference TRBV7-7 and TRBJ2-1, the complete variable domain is GAGVSQSPRYKVTKRGQDVTLRCDPISSHATLYWYQQALGQGPEFLTYFNYEAQPDKSGLPSDRFSAERPEGSISTLTIQRTEQRDSAMYRCASSHLGSSYNEQFFGPGTRLTVL.

The CDR3 spells CASSGGESREQYF. In DNA form, the CDR3 reads TGTGCCAGCAGTGGTGGCGAGTCGCGGGAGCAGTACTTC. This chain uses TRBV6-1 with TRBJ2-7, with D hard to call. CDR1 and CDR2 (germline): MNHNS, SASEGT. This CDR3 is built from 13 residues. Trimming took 4 bases from V and 7 from J, leaving 14 bases between them.

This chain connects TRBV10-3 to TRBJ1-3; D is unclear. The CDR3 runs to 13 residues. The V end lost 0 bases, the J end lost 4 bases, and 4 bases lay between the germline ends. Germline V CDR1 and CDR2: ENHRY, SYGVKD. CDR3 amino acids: CAISESGGNTIYF. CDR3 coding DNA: TGTGCCATCAGTGAGTCGGGAGGAAACACCATATATTTT.

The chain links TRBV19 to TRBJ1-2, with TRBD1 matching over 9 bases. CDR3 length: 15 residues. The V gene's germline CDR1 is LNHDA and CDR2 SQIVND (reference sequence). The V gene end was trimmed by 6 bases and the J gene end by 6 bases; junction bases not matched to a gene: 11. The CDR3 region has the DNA TGTGCCAGTAGGATACAGGGGGCTATAACGGATGGCTACACCTTC. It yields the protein CASRIQGAITDGYTF.

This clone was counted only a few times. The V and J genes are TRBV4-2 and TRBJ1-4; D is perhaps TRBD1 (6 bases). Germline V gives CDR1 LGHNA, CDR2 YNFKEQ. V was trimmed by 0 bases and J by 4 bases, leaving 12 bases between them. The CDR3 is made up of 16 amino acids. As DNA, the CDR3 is TGTGCCAGCAGCCAAGATCTTGGACAGCTTAATGAAAAACTGTTTTTT. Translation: CASSQDLGQLNEKLFF.

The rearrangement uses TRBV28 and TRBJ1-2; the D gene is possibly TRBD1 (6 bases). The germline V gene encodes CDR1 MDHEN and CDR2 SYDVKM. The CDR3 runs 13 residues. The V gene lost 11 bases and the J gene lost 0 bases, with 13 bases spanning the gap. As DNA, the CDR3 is TGTGCCGGGGGGAACAGGGCTAACTATGGCTACACCTTC. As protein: CAGGNRANYGYTF.

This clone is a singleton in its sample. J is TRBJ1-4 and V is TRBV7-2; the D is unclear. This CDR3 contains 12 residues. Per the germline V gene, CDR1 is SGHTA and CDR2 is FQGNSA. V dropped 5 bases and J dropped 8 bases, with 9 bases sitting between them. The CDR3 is CASSQPGEKLFF. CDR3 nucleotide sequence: TGTGCCAGCAGCCAACCGGGGGAAAAACTGTTTTTT.

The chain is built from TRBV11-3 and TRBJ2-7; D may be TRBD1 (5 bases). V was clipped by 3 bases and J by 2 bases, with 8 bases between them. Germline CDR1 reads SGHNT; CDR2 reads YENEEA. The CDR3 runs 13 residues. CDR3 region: CASSFDSTYEQYF. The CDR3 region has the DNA TGTGCCAGCAGCTTTGACAGCACCTACGAGCAGTACTTC.

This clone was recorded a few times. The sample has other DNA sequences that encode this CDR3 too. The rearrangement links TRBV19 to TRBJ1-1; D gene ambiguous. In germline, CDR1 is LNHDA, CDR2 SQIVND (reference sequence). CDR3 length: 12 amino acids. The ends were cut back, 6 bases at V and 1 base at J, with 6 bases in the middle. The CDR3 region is CASRTGNTEAFF. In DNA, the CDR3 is TGTGCCAGTAGAACGGGGAACACTGAAGCTTTCTTT.

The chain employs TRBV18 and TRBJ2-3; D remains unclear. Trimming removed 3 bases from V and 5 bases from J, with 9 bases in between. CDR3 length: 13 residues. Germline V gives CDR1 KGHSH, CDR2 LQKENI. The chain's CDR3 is CASSPPSLDTQYF. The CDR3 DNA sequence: TGTGCCAGCTCACCGCCCTCCTTAGATACGCAGTATTTT.

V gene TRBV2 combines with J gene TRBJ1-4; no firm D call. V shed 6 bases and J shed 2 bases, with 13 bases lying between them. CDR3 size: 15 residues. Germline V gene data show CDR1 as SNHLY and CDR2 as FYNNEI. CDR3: CASSDRTATNEKLFF. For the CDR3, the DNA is TGTGCCAGCAGCGACCGGACCGCGACTAATGAAAAACTGTTTTTT.

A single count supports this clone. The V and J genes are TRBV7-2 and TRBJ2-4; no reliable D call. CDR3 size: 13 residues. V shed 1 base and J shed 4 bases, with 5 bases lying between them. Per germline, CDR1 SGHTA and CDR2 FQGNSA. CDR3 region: CASSLDSKNIQYF. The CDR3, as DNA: TGTGCCAGCAGCTTAGACTCTAAAAACATTCAGTACTTC.

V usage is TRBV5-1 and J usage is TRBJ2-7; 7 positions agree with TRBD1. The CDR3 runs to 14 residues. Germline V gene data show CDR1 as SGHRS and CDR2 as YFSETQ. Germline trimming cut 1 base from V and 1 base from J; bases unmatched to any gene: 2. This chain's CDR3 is CASSLNRGSYEQYF. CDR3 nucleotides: TGCGCCAGCAGCTTGAACAGGGGTTCCTACGAGCAGTACTTC. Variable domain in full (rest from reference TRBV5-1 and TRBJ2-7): KAGVTQTPRYLIKTRGQQVTLSCSPISGHRSVSWYQQTPGQGLQFLFEYFSETQRNKGNFPGRFSGRQFSNSRSEMNVSTLELGDSALYLCASSLNRGSYEQYFGPGTRLTVT.